This TCR beta chain was identified during a study of T cell responses to AZD1222 COVID-19 vaccine. Study-wide results and limits: It should be noted that donors were predominantly white British and more often female, and clonal diversity was possibly underestimated. Sampled repertoires all dated from after the peak T cell response. The study found Spike-specific TCR breadth and depth rose after two AZD1222 doses. Epitopes outside B.1.351 and B.1.1.7 mutated regions reportedly drew nearly half of spike TCRs.

The CDR3 is made up of 13 amino acids. Trimming took off 3 bases at V and 4 bases at J, with 8 bases between the two ends. Per germline, CDR1 KGHDR and CDR2 SFDVKD. Sequencing was performed with immunoSEQ multiplex PCR; in TCRdb, only in-frame clones are kept and a portion is missing. The sample has some 94,000 clones, around 90% seen once. Details on this clone: Antigen specificity is unknown.

The gene calls are TRBV24-1 and TRBJ1-2; TRBD1 might be the D (6 bases). The TCR sequence derives from an adult in good health. Sequencing used peripheral blood, obtained on day 0 of AZD1222 vaccination. CDR3 loop: CATSDTRGYGYTF. The CDR3 region has the DNA TGTGCCACCAGTGATACCAGGGGCTATGGCTACACCTTC.